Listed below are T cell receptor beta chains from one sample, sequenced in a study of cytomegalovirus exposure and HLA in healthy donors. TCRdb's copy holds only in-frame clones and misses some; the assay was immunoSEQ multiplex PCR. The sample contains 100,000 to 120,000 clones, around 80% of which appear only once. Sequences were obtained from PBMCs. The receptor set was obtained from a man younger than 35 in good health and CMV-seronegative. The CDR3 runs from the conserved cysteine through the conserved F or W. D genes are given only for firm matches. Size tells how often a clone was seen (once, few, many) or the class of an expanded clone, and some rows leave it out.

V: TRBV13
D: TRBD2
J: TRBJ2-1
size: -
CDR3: CASSFGGLAGGPGWNEQFF
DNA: TGTGCCAGCAGCTTCGGGGGACTAGCGGGAGGGCCGGGCTGGAATGAGCAGTTCTTC

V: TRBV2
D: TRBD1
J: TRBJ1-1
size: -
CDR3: CASPGGRLTEAFF
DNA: TGTGCCTCGCCAGGGGGCCGACTTACTGAAGCTTTCTTT

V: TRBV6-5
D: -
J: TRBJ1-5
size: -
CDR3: CASSLRGQPQHF
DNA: TGTGCCAGCAGCCTCCGGGGTCAGCCCCAGCATTTT

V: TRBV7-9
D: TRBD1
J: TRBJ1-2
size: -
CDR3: CASSPSPGRQGRGGYTF
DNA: TGTGCCAGCAGCCCCTCCCCCGGGCGACAGGGAAGGGGCGGCTACACCTTC

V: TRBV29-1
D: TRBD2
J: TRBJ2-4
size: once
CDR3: CSVEGPSGTLAKNIQYF
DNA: TGCAGCGTTGAAGGGCCTAGCGGGACCCTAGCCAAAAACATTCAGTACTTC

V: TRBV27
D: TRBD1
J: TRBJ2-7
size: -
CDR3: CASSHEGQGVAYEQYF
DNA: TGTGCCAGCAGCCACGAGGGACAGGGGGTCGCCTACGAGCAGTACTTC

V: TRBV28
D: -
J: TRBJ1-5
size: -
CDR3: CASSLGLSQHF
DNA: TGTGCCAGCAGTCTCGGTTTGTCCCAGCATTTT

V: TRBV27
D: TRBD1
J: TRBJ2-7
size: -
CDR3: CASSDRGETYEQYF
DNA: TGTGCCAGCAGTGACAGGGGAGAAACCTACGAGCAGTACTTC

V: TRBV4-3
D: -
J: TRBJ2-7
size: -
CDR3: CASSQDSGAPSYEQYF
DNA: TGCGCCAGCAGCCAAGACTCGGGAGCACCCTCCTACGAGCAGTACTTC

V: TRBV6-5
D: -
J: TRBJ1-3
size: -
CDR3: CASSSSGGNTIYF
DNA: TGTGCCAGCAGTTCTTCAGGTGGAAACACCATATATTTT

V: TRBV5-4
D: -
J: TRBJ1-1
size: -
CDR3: CASSPRTVNTEAFF
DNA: TGTGCCAGCAGCCCCAGGACAGTGAACACTGAAGCTTTCTTT

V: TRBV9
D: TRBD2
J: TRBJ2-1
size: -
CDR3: CASSVGPSGLNNEQFF
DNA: TGTGCCAGCAGCGTAGGCCCTAGCGGCCTCAACAATGAGCAGTTCTTC

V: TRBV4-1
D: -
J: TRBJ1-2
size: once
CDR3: CASSPEPPNYGYTF
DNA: TGCGCCAGCAGCCCCGAGCCTCCTAACTATGGCTACACCTTC

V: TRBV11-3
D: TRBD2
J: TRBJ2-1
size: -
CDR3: CASSSRAAGGGNEQFF
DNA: TGTGCCAGCAGCTCTCGAGCGGCGGGAGGGGGCAATGAGCAGTTCTTC

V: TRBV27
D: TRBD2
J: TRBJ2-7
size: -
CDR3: CASSRGGTGLAGGEQYF
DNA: TGTGCCAGCAGCCGGGGGGGCACGGGACTAGCGGGAGGTGAGCAGTACTTC

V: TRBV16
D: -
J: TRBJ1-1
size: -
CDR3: CASSQGLVLGTEAFF
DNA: TGTGCCAGCAGCCAGGGACTTGTTTTGGGTACTGAAGCTTTCTTT